This T cell receptor beta chain was profiled in a study of CD8 T cells in Susac syndrome. The trim removed 8 bases at V and 6 bases at J, leaving 10 bases unmatched. CDR1 MNHEY and CDR2 SMNVEV come from the germline V gene (reference sequence). There are 14 residues in the CDR3. RNA amounts of about 0.5 to 1 ug underwent reverse transcription with random hexamers. An immunoSEQ multiplex PCR amplified TCR beta CDR3 over 54 Vbeta and 13 Jbeta. TCRdb called the immunoSEQ multiplex PCR reads again in MiXCR, with one record for every CDR3 protein. Seen here are some 130,000 distinct CDR3 sequences, 80% to 85% observed once, and the top ten hold 0.51%.

This clonotype was sampled from a human donor with multiple sclerosis. This rearrangement joins TRBV27 to TRBJ2-1; the match to TRBD1 covers 7 bases. The sequencing input was CD8+ T cells from PBMCs. The CDR3: CASRQGWPGNEQFF. The CDR3 coding sequence is TGTGCCAGCCGACAGGGATGGCCTGGCAATGAGCAGTTCTTC.